These 19 T cell receptor beta chains originate from one sample sequenced in a study of shared clonotypes between healthy human individuals. The repertoire was sequenced with immunoSEQ multiplex PCR; TCRdb's copy has only in-frame clones and lacks some. The sample has about 770,000 clones, 55% to 75% seen once. The sample comprised memory CD4+ T cells sorted from blood. As to subset: CD45RA-negative fraction. The receptors derive from a woman aged 25 to 45 in good health.

The CDR3 spells CASSVLPRLGASDSPLHF. The CDR3, as DNA: TGTGCCAGCAGCGTACTCCCGCGGTTGGGGGCGAGTGATTCACCCCTCCACTTT. The gene calls are TRBV9 and TRBJ1-6; a weak D match, TRBD1 (6 bases). The V and J ends lost 1 base and 8 bases respectively, with 22 bases between them. The CDR3 contains 18 residues. In germline, CDR1 is SGDLS, CDR2 YYNGEE.

This clone occurred a few times. V usage is TRBV11-2 and J usage is TRBJ2-7, with TRBD2 identical over 11 bases. The CDR3 extends over 15 amino acids. Losses at the gene ends were 4 bases for V and 6 bases for J; bases not matched to a gene: 8. The germline V gene has CDR1 SGHAT and CDR2 FQNNGV. This chain's CDR3 is CASSSELAGAREQYF. The CDR3 DNA sequence: TGTGCCAGCAGCTCGGAACTAGCGGGAGCGCGCGAGCAGTACTTC.

This chain joins TRBV7-7 and TRBJ2-7; 9 bases are shared with TRBD1. J was trimmed by 3 bases and V by 3 bases; bases with no gene match: 6. CDR1 and CDR2 (germline): SSHAT, FNYEAQ (reference sequence). The CDR3 runs 15 residues. DNA of the CDR3: TGTGCCAGCAGCTTCCGGGACAGGGAATTCTACGAGCAGTACTTC. Protein product: CASSFRDREFYEQYF. Full variable domain (rest looked up from reference TRBV7-7 and TRBJ2-7): GAGVSQSPRYKVTKRGQDVTLRCDPISSHATLYWYQQALGQGPEFLTYFNYEAQPDKSGLPSDRFSAERPEGSISTLTIQRTEQRDSAMYRCASSFRDREFYEQYFGPGTRLTVT.

The rearrangement uses TRBV4-2 and TRBJ1-2, with 7 positions matching TRBD1. Trimming cost V 0 bases and J 6 bases; bases outside gene matches: 4. This CDR3 comprises 14 residues. CDR1 and CDR2 from the germline V gene are LGHNA and YNFKEQ. CDR3 sequence reads: CASSQEWDSHGYTF. CDR3 in DNA: TGTGCCAGCAGCCAAGAGTGGGACAGCCATGGCTACACCTTC.

The rearrangement uses TRBV7-2 and TRBJ1-2; TRBD1 matches 8 bases. The CDR3 extends over 16 amino acids. Per germline, CDR1 SGHTA and CDR2 FQGNSA. V was pared by 2 bases and J by 8 bases, with 13 bases of the junction left unmatched. CDR3 loop: CASSLIRAGGALGYTF. The CDR3 coding sequence is TGTGCCAGCAGCTTAATTAGGGCAGGGGGCGCTTTAGGCTACACCTTC.

J is TRBJ2-7 and V is TRBV19, with D unclear. V gave up 8 bases and J gave up 1 base, with 15 bases separating them. Germline V gene sequence: CDR1 LNHDA, CDR2 SQIVND (reference sequence). The CDR3 has 14 amino acids. Written as DNA, the CDR3 is TGTGCCAGTCCCATGCGGTTAGGGTCCTACGAGCAGTACTTC. Translated: CASPMRLGSYEQYF.

The chain recombines TRBV7-9 with TRBJ2-3; 12 bases match TRBD2. With V trimmed by 4 bases and J by 4 bases, 6 bases remained unmatched. Per germline, CDR1 SEHNR and CDR2 FQNEAQ (reference sequence). The CDR3 is made up of 16 amino acids. CDR3 sequence reads: CASSSRLAGEADTQYF. As DNA, the CDR3 is TGTGCCAGCAGCTCTAGACTAGCGGGAGAGGCAGATACGCAGTATTTT.

The chain couples TRBV7-3 to TRBJ1-5; 8 bases are shared with TRBD1. This CDR3 has 16 amino acids. Germline CDR1 reads SGHTA; CDR2 reads FQGTGA. Trimming removed 6 bases from V and 4 bases from J; junction bases left unmatched: 11. The CDR3 spells CASRTDQGALNQPQHF. CDR3 sequence (DNA): TGTGCCAGCAGAACCGACCAGGGGGCTTTGAATCAGCCCCAGCATTTT.

The chain links TRBV25-1 to TRBJ2-1; possibly TRBD2 for D (5 bases). CDR3 size: 15 residues. V lost 4 bases and J 8 bases, leaving 18 bases between the germline ends. In germline, CDR1 is MGHDK, CDR2 SYGVNS. CDR3 sequence (DNA): TGTGCCAGCAGTGTCGGCCTAGCTAACGGCGATGAGCAGTTCTTC. Protein: CASSVGLANGDEQFF.

This clone has more than one count but fewer than ten. J is TRBJ2-1 and V is TRBV19; no clear D. The CDR3 consists of 13 residues. V lost 5 bases to trimming and J lost 8 bases, with 13 bases between them. Germline V gene data show CDR1 as LNHDA and CDR2 as SQIVND (reference sequence). The CDR3 region is CASSLGRLDEQFF. Here the CDR3 DNA reads TGTGCCAGTAGTCTAGGAAGGCTAGATGAGCAGTTCTTC.

V usage is TRBV7-9 and J usage is TRBJ2-1, with 8 bases fitting TRBD2. The CDR3 consists of 15 residues. V trimming: 2 bases; J trimming: 2 bases; junction bases outside the gene matches: 2. CDR1 and CDR2 (germline): SEHNR, FQNEAQ (reference sequence). The CDR3 nucleotides read TGTGCCAGCAGCTTACGGACTAGCCCCTACAATGAGCAGTTCTTC. Protein product: CASSLRTSPYNEQFF.

Only a few counts were recorded for this clone. V and J are TRBV27 and TRBJ1-5, with 11 bases identical to TRBD1. Germline trimming cut 5 bases from V and 1 base from J; bases unmatched to any gene: 10. The germline V gene has CDR1 MNHEY and CDR2 SMNVEV (reference sequence). This CDR3 has 18 amino acids. CDR3 region: CASSPRDRGEESNQPQHF. Here the CDR3 DNA reads TGTGCCAGCAGTCCCCGGGACAGGGGGGAGGAGAGCAATCAGCCCCAGCATTTT.

To note about this clone: This may stem from a read error, because a much larger clone lies one nucleotide away. The sample holds other DNA sequences that translate to the same CDR3. This chain connects TRBV5-4 to TRBJ1-2; D is ambiguous. This CDR3 is built from 13 residues. Germline CDR1 SGHNT, CDR2 YYREEE (reference sequence). V was trimmed by 2 bases and J by 2 bases, leaving 7 bases between them. This chain's CDR3 is CASSFDGNYGYTF. The CDR3 DNA sequence: TGTGCCAGCAGCTTTGACGGGAACTATGGCTACACCTTC.

The gene calls are TRBV23-1 and TRBJ2-7; D gene uncertain. TRBV23-1 is noted as an ORF with a role that remains uncertain. The CDR3 has 15 residues. The ends were cut back, 8 bases at V and 0 bases at J, with 17 bases in the middle. The chain's CDR3 is CASPIPGQISYEQYF. The DNA of the CDR3 is TGCGCCAGCCCGATCCCTGGGCAGATCTCCTACGAGCAGTACTTC.

This clone was seen a handful of times. This chain uses TRBV18 with TRBJ2-7, with D perhaps TRBD1 or TRBD2 (5 bases each). The germline V gene encodes CDR1 KGHSH and CDR2 LQKENI. This CDR3 comprises 14 residues. V was shortened by 0 bases and J by 6 bases, with 12 bases between the two germline ends. The CDR3 DNA is TGTGCCAGCTCACCACCGGGGGTAGCCGGCGAGCAGTACTTC. Protein sequence: CASSPPGVAGEQYF.

The rearrangement joins TRBV7-6 to TRBJ2-7; TRBD2 aligns across 7 bases. This CDR3 comprises 15 residues. Unmatched junction bases numbered 5, after V lost 2 bases and J lost 1 base. CDR1 is SGHVS and CDR2 is FNYEAQ in the germline V gene. CDR3 bases: TGTGCCAGCAGCTTAATAGCTAGCGGATCCTACGAGCAGTACTTC. Amino acid sequence: CASSLIASGSYEQYF.

V is TRBV7-2 and J is TRBJ2-5; no clear D gene. The germline V gene encodes CDR1 SGHTA and CDR2 FQGNSA. Trimming pared 4 bases from V and 4 bases from J, leaving 10 bases between. The CDR3 has 13 amino acids. As DNA, the CDR3 is TGTGCCAGCAGCTCTAGACTGCGAGAGACCCAGTACTTC. Its protein is CASSSRLRETQYF. The full variable domain, in which reference TRBV7-2 and TRBJ2-5 provide the parts outside the CDR3, is GAGVSQSPSNKVTEKGKDVELRCDPISGHTALYWYRQSLGQGLEFLIYFQGNSAPDKSGLPSDRFSAERTGGSVSTLTIQRTQQEDSAVYLCASSSRLRETQYFGPGTRLLVL.

This rearrangement joins TRBV9 to TRBJ2-1; 10 bases line up with TRBD2. Trimming removed 3 bases from V and 9 bases from J; junction bases left unmatched: 18. This CDR3 contains 18 residues. The germline gives CDR1 SGDLS, CDR2 YYNGEE. DNA of the CDR3: TGTGCCAGCAGCGAGGGGATTCAAGGGACTAGCGTTATGGGTGAGCAGTTCTTC. Residues: CASSEGIQGTSVMGEQFF. The full variable domain, in which reference TRBV9 and TRBJ2-1 provide the parts outside the CDR3, is DSGVTQTPKHLITATGQRVTLRCSPRSGDLSVYWYQQSLDQGLQFLIQYYNGEERAKGNILERFSAQQFPDLHSELNLSSLELGDSALYFCASSEGIQGTSVMGEQFFGPGTRLTVL.

This chain links TRBV2 with TRBJ2-1, with 11 nucleotides matching TRBD2. Germline V gene lookup returns CDR1 SNHLY and CDR2 FYNNEI. The CDR3 totals 15 residues. The J segment lost 7 bases and the V segment lost 4 bases, leaving 6 bases of the junction unmatched. For the CDR3, the DNA is TGTGCCAGCAGTGCGGCTAGCGGGAGGTATAATGAGCAGTTCTTC. It encodes CASSAASGRYNEQFF. Full variable domain (rest looked up from reference TRBV2 and TRBJ2-1): EPEVTQTPSHQVTQMGQEVILRCVPISNHLYFYWYRQILGQKVEFLVSFYNNEISEKSEIFDDQFSVERPDGSNFTLKIRSTKLEDSAMYFCASSAASGRYNEQFFGPGTRLTVL.